This T cell receptor (beta chain) was recorded in a study of a mutant IDH1 vaccine in newly diagnosed glioma. Study-level background: Patients received eight vaccinations in weeks 1, 3, 5, 7, 11, 15, 19, 23. Patients arrived already treated with radiotherapy, temozolomide, or both, most having had both.

As to time point: week 23, last vaccination. Mutant IDH1 20-mer peptide, at 300 ug, made up each vaccine dose, with topical imiquimod. The donors' diagnosis was new WHO grade 3 or 4 astrocytoma that was IDH1-mutant and ATRX-lost. V dropped 4 bases and J dropped 6; count of bases not matched to a gene: 2. The germline gives CDR1 MNHEY, CDR2 SVGAGI. This CDR3 has 13 amino acids. A note on this clone: Antigen unknown.

The method was immunoSEQ multiplex PCR; TCRdb's version includes in-frame clones alone and lacks a portion of them. The sample has tens of thousands of clones; 80% to 90% are singletons. This chain links TRBV6-5 with TRBJ2-2, with 7 bases identical to TRBD1. The specimen comprised PBMCs, sampled from a glioma patient whose treatment included an IDH1 peptide vaccine. The TCR sequence derives from a man in his forties with glioma. CDR3 in DNA: TGTGCCAGCAGTTTTCAGGGGGCCGGGGAGCTGTTTTTT. Translation: CASSFQGAGELFF.